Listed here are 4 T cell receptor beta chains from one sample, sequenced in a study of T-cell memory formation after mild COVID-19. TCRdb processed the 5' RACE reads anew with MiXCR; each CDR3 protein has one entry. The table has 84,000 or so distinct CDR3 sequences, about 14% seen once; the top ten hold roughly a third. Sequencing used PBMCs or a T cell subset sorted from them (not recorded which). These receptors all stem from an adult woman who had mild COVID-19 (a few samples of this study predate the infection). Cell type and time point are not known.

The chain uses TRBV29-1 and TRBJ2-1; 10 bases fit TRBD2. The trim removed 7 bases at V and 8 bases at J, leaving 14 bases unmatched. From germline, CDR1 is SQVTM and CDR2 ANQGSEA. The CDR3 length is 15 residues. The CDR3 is CSGEGSGGVTDEQFF. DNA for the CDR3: TGCAGCGGAGAAGGAAGCGGGGGGGTTACCGATGAGCAGTTCTTC.

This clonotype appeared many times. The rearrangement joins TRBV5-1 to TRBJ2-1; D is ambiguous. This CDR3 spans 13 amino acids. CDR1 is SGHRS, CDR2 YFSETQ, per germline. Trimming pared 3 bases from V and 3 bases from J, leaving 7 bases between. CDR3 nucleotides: TGCGCCAGCAGCTCCCCTAACTACAATGAGCAGTTCTTC. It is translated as CASSSPNYNEQFF.

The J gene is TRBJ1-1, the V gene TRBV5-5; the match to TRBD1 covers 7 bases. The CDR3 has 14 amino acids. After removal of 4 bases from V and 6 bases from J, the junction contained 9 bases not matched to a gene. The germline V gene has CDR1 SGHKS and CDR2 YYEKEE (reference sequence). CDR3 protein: CASSLTGADPEAFF. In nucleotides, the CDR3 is TGTGCCAGCAGCCTTACAGGGGCGGACCCTGAAGCTTTCTTT.

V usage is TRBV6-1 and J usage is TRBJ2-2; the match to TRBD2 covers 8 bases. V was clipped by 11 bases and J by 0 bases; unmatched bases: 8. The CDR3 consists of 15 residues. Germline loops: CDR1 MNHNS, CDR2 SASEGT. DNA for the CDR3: TGTGCCTTAACTAGCGGAGCATCGAACACCGGGGAGCTGTTTTTT. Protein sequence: CALTSGASNTGELFF.